Sequencing of this T cell receptor (beta chain) was carried out in a study of technical replicates of blood from several donors. V was clipped by 6 bases and J by 3 bases, with 10 bases between them. CDR3 length equals 13 residues. Germline assignment: CDR1 SGHAT and CDR2 FQNNGV. This table comes from immunoSEQ multiplex PCR, and its TCRdb copy is limited to in-frame clones, with some not included. The sample comprises tens of thousands of clones, roughly nine tenths of which are singletons, and 0.2% to 0.3% rests with the top ten. The sequenced sample was T cells isolated from PBMCs. This chain uses TRBV11-2 with TRBJ2-3, with D unclear. This TCR derives from a human donor in good health. The CDR3 spells CASSSIQTDTQYF. CDR3 nucleotides: TGTGCCAGCAGTAGCATTCAGACAGATACGCAGTATTTT.